The present T cell receptor (beta chain) was sequenced within a study of identical twins. A word on this clonotype: Its cognate antigen is unknown.

Unique molecular identifiers were present on the cDNA, and a universal primer site came from template switching. TCRdb reprocessed the 5' RACE reads with MiXCR, giving one entry per CDR3 protein. The table lists 350,000 or so distinct CDR3 sequences, 8.5% to 10% of them singletons. Germline V gene sequence: CDR1 SGHAT, CDR2 FQNNGV. The CDR3 is 17 amino acids. Trimming removed 2 bases at V and 4 bases at J, with 17 bases between. Study results and limitations: Researchers reported weaker excess twin sharing in beta out-of-frame sequences. Shared out-of-frame alpha sequences (those common to twins) showed excess low generation probability.

The sample was naive T cells sorted from blood. This TCR came from a woman aged 45-60 years in good health. The V gene is TRBV11-2, the J gene TRBJ2-2, with D perhaps being TRBD1 or TRBD2 (5 bases each). The CDR3 loop reads CASSLIVFGTTTGELFF. CDR3 bases: TGTGCCAGCAGCTTAATTGTTTTTGGGACCACCACCGGGGAGCTGTTTTTT.